This T cell receptor (beta chain) was recovered during a study of T cells after yellow fever vaccination. The CDR3 contains 15 residues. V was shortened by 6 bases and J by 0 bases, with 9 bases between the two germline ends. CDR1 and CDR2 (germline): SGHAT, FQNNGV. General study results and limits: When the response was secondary, it was weaker but reached its peak faster, day 5 versus 15. Subsequent to the booster, the majority of primary-vaccination clones reappeared (around 96% CD4, 85% to 90% CD8).

UMIs were added to TCR cDNA along with a universal primer site when it was made by 5'RACE template switching. TCRdb reprocessed the 5' RACE reads via MiXCR and lists one record per CDR3 protein. Counted here are hundreds of thousands of distinct CDR3 sequences, approximately 3.8% occurring once; the ten biggest clones make up around 20%. Remarks on this clonotype: Its antigen is undetermined.

The sample was PBMCs, taken on the day of the yellow fever booster vaccination. This chain uses TRBV11-2 with TRBJ2-6, with D unclear. The receptor comes from a man in his late teens or twenties who received the YFV17D yellow fever vaccine. CDR3: CASSSSPSGANVLTF. CDR3 coding DNA: TGTGCCAGCAGTTCATCGCCCTCTGGGGCCAACGTCCTGACTTTC.